This TCR beta chain came from a study of OX40 agonist ivuxolimab in advanced cancers. CDR3 length: 12 residues. Germline V lookup: CDR1 SGHDN, CDR2 FVKESK. The V gene lost 4 bases and the J gene lost 8 bases, with 11 bases spanning the gap. TCRdb's table, derived via immunoSEQ multiplex PCR, lists solely in-frame clones and lacks some. The table has roughly 28,000 clones, approximately 81% seen once. The specimen was CD4+ or CD8+ T cells sorted from blood, collected in a trial of the OX40 agonist ivuxolimab. The sequence came from an adult with an advanced solid tumor such as melanoma, head and neck, liver or kidney cancer. The chain carries TRBV14 and TRBJ1-2; maybe TRBD1 (6 bases). The CDR3 DNA sequence: TGTGCCAGCAGCCCCGACAGGAGAGGCTACACCTTC. This gives the protein CASSPDRRGYTF.